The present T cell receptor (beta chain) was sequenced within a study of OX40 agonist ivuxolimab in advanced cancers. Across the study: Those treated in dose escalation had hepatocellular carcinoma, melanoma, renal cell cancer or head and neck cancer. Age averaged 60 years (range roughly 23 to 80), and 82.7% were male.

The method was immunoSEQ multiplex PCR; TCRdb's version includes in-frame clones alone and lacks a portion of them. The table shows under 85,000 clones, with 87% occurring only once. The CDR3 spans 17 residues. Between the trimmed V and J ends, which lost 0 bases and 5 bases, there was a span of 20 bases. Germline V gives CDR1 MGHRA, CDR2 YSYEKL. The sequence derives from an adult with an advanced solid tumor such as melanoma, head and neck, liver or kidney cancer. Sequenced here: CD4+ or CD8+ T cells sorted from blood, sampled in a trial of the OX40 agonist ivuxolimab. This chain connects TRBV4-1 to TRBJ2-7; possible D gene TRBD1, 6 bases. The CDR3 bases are TGCGCCAGCAGCCAAGATAAAAGAGGGGGACACTACCACGAGCAGTACTTC. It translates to CASSQDKRGGHYHEQYF.